The present T cell receptor beta chain was sequenced within a study of cytomegalovirus exposure and HLA in healthy donors. The study's findings and limits: One later analysis reportedly identified an Asian-associated ancestry cluster that showed fewer N-insertions than the approximately 710-donor mean.

Worth noting for this clone: Its antigen is currently unknown.

The CDR3 has 15 amino acids. Germline CDR1 reads LNHDA; CDR2 reads SQIVND (reference sequence). V lost 0 bases and J 0 bases, leaving 8 bases between the germline ends. In the PCR, 60 Vbeta and 13 Jbeta primers were used. Repertoires were generated with immunoSEQ multiplex PCR, while TCRdb's copy carries only in-frame clones and drops some. This table has 130,000 or so clones, roughly 70% appearing once. This chain connects TRBV19 to TRBJ1-1; no definite D call. Sequencing used PBMCs. The TCR originated in a man between 35 and 55 years old in good health and CMV-seropositive. The CDR3 nucleotides are TGTGCCAGTAGTATAGATCTGGCGGTGAACACTGAAGCTTTCTTT. Its protein is CASSIDLAVNTEAFF.